These T cell receptor beta chains were read from a single sample in a study of spatial heterogeneity in lung cancer. In TCRdb, the 5' RACE reads were re-called with MiXCR into one record per CDR3 protein. The table includes under 20,000 distinct CDR3 sequences, 4.5% to 7% detected once. This specimen was lung tumor tissue, taken at surgery. These receptors were taken from a female donor with early-stage non-small cell lung cancer. Both conserved end residues are part of each CDR3. Fields, in order: D gene, J gene, V gene, CDR3 length, clone size, CDR3 protein, CDR3 DNA. A D gene is named only where the DNA matches it firmly. Expanded clones are given a class, and other clones once, few, many or no size at all.

TRBD2	TRBJ2-5	TRBV3-1	15	-	CASSQIAGATETQYF	TGTGCCAGCAGCCAGATAGCGGGAGCTACGGAGACCCAGTACTTC
-	TRBJ2-5	TRBV12-3/TRBV12-4	14	few	CASSLLAGKETQYF	TGTGCCAGCAGTTTGCTGGCGGGTAAAGAGACCCAGTACTTC
-	TRBJ1-1	TRBV11-2	13	many	CASSLVLSTEAFF	TGTGCCAGCAGCTTAGTTCTGAGTACTGAAGCTTTCTTT
-	TRBJ1-1	TRBV5-1	15	medium-sized	CASSLGTAGRTEAFF	TGCGCCAGCAGCTTGGGGACAGCGGGGAGGACTGAAGCTTTCTTT
-	TRBJ1-2	TRBV29-1	12	many	CSAGSGENGYTF	TGCAGTGCCGGTAGCGGGGAAAATGGCTACACCTTC
TRBD1	TRBJ1-1	TRBV4-1	17	many	CASSPGIRDRKFLEAFF	TGCGCCAGCAGCCCGGGGATCCGGGACAGAAAATTCTTGGAAGCTTTCTTT
TRBD1	TRBJ2-3	TRBV7-3	14	many	CASSPNRGPDTQYF	TGTGCCAGCAGCCCAAACAGGGGCCCAGATACGCAGTATTTT
-	TRBJ2-2	TRBV4-2	16	many	CASSQGAYSNTGELFF	TGTGCCAGCAGCCAAGGAGCGTACTCGAACACCGGGGAGCTGTTTTTT
TRBD2	TRBJ2-1	TRBV20-1	13	many	CSAQSGGHNEQFF	TGCAGTGCGCAGAGCGGGGGACACAATGAGCAGTTCTTC
-	TRBJ2-3	TRBV7-2	13	many	CASSLGFTDTQYF	TGTGCCAGCAGCTTAGGCTTCACAGATACGCAGTATTTT
-	TRBJ2-3	TRBV18	13	many	CASSRSGSDTQYF	TGTGCCAGCTCACGGAGCGGCTCAGATACGCAGTATTTT
TRBD1	TRBJ2-1	TRBV12-3/TRBV12-4	15	-	CASSHRQGGNNEQFF	TGTGCCAGCAGCCACCGACAGGGGGGAAACAATGAGCAGTTCTTC
-	TRBJ1-1	TRBV28	12	many	CASRRWDTEAFF	TGTGCCAGCAGGAGGTGGGACACTGAAGCTTTCTTT
-	TRBJ1-5	TRBV6-6	16	many	CASSHSGGAGNQPQHF	TGTGCCAGCAGCCACTCAGGAGGGGCTGGCAATCAGCCCCAGCATTTT
-	TRBJ2-2	TRBV7-3	13	many	CASSLGPAGELFF	TGTGCCAGCAGCTTAGGGCCGGCCGGGGAGCTGTTTTTT
-	TRBJ2-3	TRBV21-1	16	many	CASSKSGQGRTDTQYF	TGTGCCAGCAGCAAATCTGGGCAGGGACGCACAGATACGCAGTATTTT
-	TRBJ1-2	TRBV25-1	16	many	CASSELRDGSVGGYTF	TGTGCCAGCAGTGAATTGAGGGACGGCTCTGTAGGGGGCTACACCTTC
-	TRBJ2-3	TRBV11-2	14	many	CASSFSGFGDTQYF	TGTGCCAGCAGCTTTAGTGGGTTTGGGGATACGCAGTATTTT
TRBD2	TRBJ2-7	TRBV6-5	14	many	CASRRGLAHYEQYF	TGTGCCAGCAGACGGGGACTAGCGCATTACGAGCAGTACTTC
TRBD1	TRBJ1-2	TRBV12-3/TRBV12-4	14	many	CASSLGTGARGYTF	TGTGCCAGCAGTTTAGGGACAGGGGCACGAGGCTACACCTTC
-	TRBJ2-2	TRBV3-1	18	many	CASSQGRVGEPLTGELFF	TGTGCCAGCAGCCAAGGCCGGGTGGGTGAGCCGCTCACCGGGGAGCTGTTTTTT
-	TRBJ2-5	TRBV7-3	13	many	CASSSGTLETQYF	TGTGCCAGCAGCTCGGGAACGTTAGAGACCCAGTACTTC
-	TRBJ1-4	TRBV20-1	11	few	CSAPLNEKLFF	TGCAGTGCACCTCTGAATGAAAAACTGTTTTTT
-	TRBJ1-3	TRBV29-1	12	medium-sized	CSVVPSGNTIYF	TGCAGCGTTGTCCCTTCTGGAAACACCATATATTTT
TRBD2	TRBJ2-7	TRBV7-2	14	many	CASSGLAITYEQYF	TGTGCCAGCAGCGGACTAGCGATAACGTACGAGCAGTACTTC
TRBD2	TRBJ2-5	TRBV28	14	-	CASSYGTIQETQYF	TGTGCCAGCAGCTACGGGACTATCCAAGAGACCCAGTACTTC
-	TRBJ2-5	TRBV15	15	many	CATSRGGTSLETQYF	TGTGCCACCAGCAGAGGAGGGACTTCCTTAGAGACCCAGTACTTC
-	TRBJ2-5	TRBV10-3	14	medium-sized	CASGYSPNGETQYF	TGTGCCAGTGGCTACAGTCCTAACGGGGAGACCCAGTACTTC
-	TRBJ1-2	TRBV19	10	medium-sized	CASRGGGYTF	TGTGCCAGTAGGGGCGGTGGCTACACCTTC
-	TRBJ2-5	TRBV7-6	13	many	CASSLGRWETQYF	TGTGCCAGCAGCTTAGGCCGCTGGGAGACCCAGTACTTC
TRBD2	TRBJ2-7	TRBV7-9	14	many	CASSLEAGGYEQYF	TGTGCCAGCAGCTTAGAAGCGGGAGGTTACGAGCAGTACTTC
-	TRBJ2-7	TRBV11-2	14	-	CASSREPGSSEQYF	TGTGCCAGCAGCCGAGAGCCGGGATCTAGTGAGCAGTACTTC
TRBD1	TRBJ2-3	TRBV7-9	13	many	CASSPSTGSTQYF	TGTGCCAGCAGCCCGTCGACAGGGTCTACGCAGTATTTT
TRBD2	TRBJ2-2	TRBV5-1	15	many	CASSPGLADTGELFF	TGCGCCAGCAGCCCGGGACTAGCGGACACCGGGGAGCTGTTTTTT
TRBD2	TRBJ2-3	TRBV20-1	15	many	CSAQPGLGSTDTQYF	TGCAGTGCACAGCCGGGACTAGGTTCCACAGATACGCAGTATTTT
TRBD2	TRBJ2-1	TRBV7-9	13	many	CASRYTSGNEQFF	TGTGCCAGCAGATATACTAGCGGCAATGAGCAGTTCTTC
-	TRBJ1-2	TRBV7-9	13	-	CASSFRTVYGYTF	TGTGCCAGCAGCTTCAGGACGGTCTATGGCTACACCTTC
-	TRBJ1-1	TRBV7-3	17	many	CASSLGGLELSNTEAFF	TGTGCCAGCAGCTTAGGAGGATTGGAATTAAGTAACACTGAAGCTTTCTTT
-	TRBJ1-6	TRBV2	15	many	CASKVSAGFYSPLHF	TGTGCCAGCAAGGTCTCAGCCGGATTTTATTCACCCCTCCACTTT
-	TRBJ2-5	TRBV27	13	-	CASSPNNQETQYF	TGTGCCAGCAGCCCGAATAACCAAGAGACCCAGTACTTC
-	TRBJ2-5	TRBV15	13	many	CATSHGEEETQYF	TGTGCCACCAGCCATGGGGAGGAGGAGACCCAGTACTTC